The 5 T cell receptor beta chains listed next were all sequenced from one sample in a study of T-cell memory formation after mild COVID-19. TCRdb analysed the 5' RACE reads with MiXCR anew, one entry per CDR3 protein. The sample yields over 45,000 distinct CDR3 sequences, over 9% seen once. Material: PBMCs or a T cell subset sorted from them (not recorded which). The source of these receptors is an adult woman who had mild COVID-19 (a few samples of this study predate the infection). Cell type and time point are not known.

The J gene is TRBJ2-3, the V gene TRBV7-2; 7 nucleotides line up with TRBD1. V lost 3 bases and J lost 0; bases outside the gene matches: 3. Germline values: CDR1 SGHTA, CDR2 FQGNSA. This CDR3 is built from 15 residues. CDR3 in amino acids: CASSLDRTSTDTQYF. In DNA, the CDR3 is TGTGCCAGCAGCTTGGACAGGACTAGCACAGATACGCAGTATTTT.

This clonotype turned up a few times. The gene calls are TRBV6-5 and TRBJ1-1; D gene unclear. V was trimmed by 4 bases and J by 1 base, leaving 7 bases between them. The CDR3 extends over 13 amino acids. Germline assignment: CDR1 MNHEY and CDR2 SVGAGI. The chain's CDR3 is CASSSNTNTEAFF. CDR3 sequence (DNA): TGTGCCAGCAGTTCCAACACGAACACTGAAGCTTTCTTT.

This clonotype was seen repeatedly, ten times or more. The CDR3 sequence: CASALNTGELFF. The CDR3 nucleotides are TGTGCCAGTGCGCTAAACACCGGGGAGCTGTTTTTT. The J gene is TRBJ2-2, the V gene TRBV6-5; D is uncertain. The CDR3 covers 12 residues. Trimming stripped 9 bases from V and 2 bases from J, with 7 bases between. Germline lookup yields CDR1 MNHEY and CDR2 SVGAGI.

A few counts support this clonotype. The V and J genes are TRBV7-9 and TRBJ1-2; possible D gene TRBD1, 6 bases. V was clipped by 5 bases and J by 4 bases, with 17 bases between them. The CDR3 extends over 15 amino acids. Germline CDR1 is SEHNR and CDR2 is FQNEAQ (reference sequence). CDR3 DNA sequence: TGTGCCAGCAGCCCCACCCGCGGGGGGCTCTATGGCTACACCTTC. The encoded protein is CASSPTRGGLYGYTF.

This chain uses TRBV7-2 with TRBJ1-6; D gene ambiguous. V lost 3 bases and J lost 7, with 13 bases in between. This CDR3 has 15 amino acids. Germline V gene lookup returns CDR1 SGHTA and CDR2 FQGNSA. The DNA for the CDR3 is TGTGCCAGCAGCTTTCCTGCCGGGTCCAATTCACCCCTCCACTTT. Translation gives CASSFPAGSNSPLHF.